This TCR beta chain was captured in a study of breast tumors, draining lymph nodes, adjacent tissues. Study findings and constraints: Luminal-like breast cancer showed significantly greater tumor-nontumor repertoire similarity than basal-like breast cancer did.

By share, this clonotype counts as medium-sized. The target antigen is unknown. TCRdb re-derived calls from the multiplex PCR reads in MiXCR, one entry per CDR3 protein. The sample records approximately 9,100 distinct CDR3 sequences, about two fifths being singletons. Trimming took 4 bases from V and 3 from J; bases not matched to a gene: 15. The CDR3 loop spans 17 amino acids. Germline CDR1 and CDR2: SGHVS and FNYEAQ. Material for sequencing was tumor-adjacent breast tissue. This clonotype was sampled from a female donor with breast cancer. Some clones in this sample may be carry-over from other donors' samples. The rearrangement uses TRBV7-6 and TRBJ2-7; TRBD1 agrees at 7 bases. CDR3 in DNA: TGTGCCAGCAGCTCGCGACCGACAGGGATAAGTCTCTACGAGCAGTACTTC. Its translation is CASSSRPTGISLYEQYF.